Listed below are T cell receptor beta chains from one sample, sequenced in a study of T cells of healthy individuals. TCRdb called the 5' RACE reads again in MiXCR, with one record for every CDR3 protein. The sample consists of about 53,000 distinct CDR3 sequences, over 12% of them appearing once. Receptors were obtained from a human donor in good health. The CDR3 runs from the conserved cysteine through the conserved F or W. A D gene is named only where the DNA matches it firmly. Expanded clones get a size class; other rows say once, few or many, or leave the size out.

d_gene | j_gene | v_gene | abundance | CDR3aa | CDR3nt
TRBD2 | TRBJ2-7 | TRBV18 | many | CASSPTVAGGNEQYF | TGTGCCAGCTCACCCACGGTAGCGGGAGGCAACGAGCAGTACTTC
NA | TRBJ2-7 | TRBV5-1 | many | CASKAGTDYEQYF | TGCGCCAGCAAGGCGGGAACAGACTACGAGCAGTACTTC
TRBD2 | TRBJ2-7 | TRBV25-1 | NA | CASQRTSGGVGEQYF | TGTGCCAGCCAAAGGACTAGCGGGGGGGTAGGGGAGCAGTACTTC
NA | TRBJ1-4 | TRBV7-9 | once | CASSLERGEEKLFF | TGTGCCAGCAGCTTAGAGAGGGGGGAGGAAAAACTGTTTTTT
NA | TRBJ2-4 | TRBV27 | NA | CASTQLAKNIQYF | TGTGCCAGCACCCAACTAGCCAAAAACATTCAGTACTTC
TRBD1 | TRBJ1-5 | TRBV12-3/TRBV12-4 | many | CASRPDRGFSNQPQHF | TGTGCCAGCAGGCCAGACAGGGGCTTTAGCAATCAGCCCCAGCATTTT
TRBD2 | TRBJ2-7 | TRBV27 | NA | CASSESGTSTYEQYF | TGTGCCAGCAGTGAATCCGGGACTAGTACCTACGAGCAGTACTTC
TRBD2 | TRBJ2-3 | TRBV20-1 | many | CSARLAGGQADTQYF | TGCAGTGCTAGACTAGCGGGAGGGCAGGCAGATACGCAGTATTTT
NA | TRBJ1-4 | TRBV7-9 | many | CASSPDRSPTNEKLFF | TGTGCCAGCAGTCCTGACAGGTCGCCAACTAATGAAAAACTGTTTTTT
NA | TRBJ1-1 | TRBV7-2 | NA | CASSLKGTTEAFF | TGTGCCAGCAGCTTAAAAGGGACTACTGAAGCTTTCTTT
NA | TRBJ2-7 | TRBV6-6 | many | CASSGTSGEQYF | TGTGCCAGCAGTGGGACCTCGGGCGAGCAGTACTTC